This entry lists 18 T cell receptor beta chains sequenced from one sample in a study of cytomegalovirus exposure and HLA in healthy donors. It was with 60 Vbeta and 13 Jbeta primers that the PCR ran. Only in-frame clones appear in the TCRdb table, and some are missing; sequencing was by immunoSEQ multiplex PCR. The data show under 150,000 clones, roughly four fifths seen once. Specimen: PBMCs. These receptors all come from a woman aged 50 to 65 in good health and CMV-seronegative.

The chain couples TRBV28 to TRBJ2-3, with 8 bases that match TRBD1. The CDR3 has 15 amino acids. Germline V CDR1 and CDR2: MDHEN, SYDVKM. The V segment lost 5 bases and the J segment 8 bases; nucleotides outside the gene matches: 12. This chain's CDR3 is CASSTPAGGAGTQYF. DNA for the CDR3: TGTGCCAGCAGTACTCCGGCAGGGGGCGCGGGTACGCAGTATTTT. The full variable domain, its missing parts supplied by reference TRBV28 and TRBJ2-3, is DVKVTQSSRYLVKRTGEKVFLECVQDMDHENMFWYRQDPGLGLRLIYFSYDVKMKEKGDIPEGYSVSREKKERFSLILESASTNQTSMYLCASSTPAGGAGTQYFGPGTRLTVL.

The J gene is TRBJ1-2, the V gene TRBV5-4; D unclear. Trimming left V 0 bases short and J 11 bases short, with 11 bases between. CDR1 is SGHNT and CDR2 is YYREEE in the germline V gene (reference sequence). The CDR3 sequence is 12 residues long. The CDR3 region is CASSLEWEEYTF. The CDR3 coding sequence is TGTGCCAGCAGCTTGGAGTGGGAGGAGTACACCTTC.

This chain connects TRBV9 to TRBJ2-3; 12 nucleotides match TRBD2. CDR1 is SGDLS and CDR2 is YYNGEE in the germline V gene. The CDR3 loop spans 17 amino acids. The ends lost 0 bases at V and 2 bases at J; junction bases unmatched: 4. In nucleotides, the CDR3 is TGTGCCAGCAGCGTAGCAGGACTAGCGGGACTCACAGATACGCAGTATTTT. Residues: CASSVAGLAGLTDTQYF.

The table lists this clone with a few counts. V gene TRBV30 combines with J gene TRBJ1-1, with D maybe TRBD1 (6 bases). This CDR3 is 13 amino acids long. Trimming shortened V by 1 base and J by 3 bases, and 9 bases separated the two germline ends. Germline V lookup: CDR1 GTSNPN, CDR2 SVGIG (reference sequence). This chain's CDR3 is CAWSDREYTEAFF. CDR3 sequence (DNA): TGTGCCTGGAGTGACAGGGAATACACTGAAGCTTTCTTT.

The rearrangement uses TRBV30 and TRBJ2-7; 7 bases agree with TRBD1. The CDR3 has 12 amino acids. Per germline, CDR1 GTSNPN and CDR2 SVGIG (reference sequence). The trim removed 8 bases at V and 6 bases at J, leaving 10 bases unmatched. The CDR3 sequence: CAAYTGTVEQYF. The CDR3 region has the DNA TGTGCCGCTTACACCGGGACAGTCGAGCAGTACTTC.

The chain carries TRBV6-1 and TRBJ1-2; D may be TRBD1 (5 bases). V shed 0 bases and J shed 4 bases, with 12 bases lying between them. Germline CDR1 reads MNHNS; CDR2 reads SASEGT. The CDR3 runs 15 residues. Written as DNA, the CDR3 is TGTGCCAGCAGTGAAGCGCAGGGCGTCGTCTATGGCTACACCTTC. Amino acids: CASSEAQGVVYGYTF.

V gene TRBV28 combines with J gene TRBJ1-2; 9 bases agree with TRBD1. V dropped 6 bases and J dropped 8; count of bases not matched to a gene: 13. CDR1 and CDR2 (germline): MDHEN, SYDVKM. The CDR3 contains 15 residues. CDR3 sequence: CASRGGQQGAQGYTF. The CDR3, as DNA: TGTGCCAGCAGGGGGGGACAACAGGGGGCTCAGGGCTACACCTTC.

J is TRBJ2-2 and V is TRBV5-1, with 12 nucleotides matching TRBD2. Germline trimming cut 4 bases from V and 5 bases from J; bases unmatched to any gene: 12. CDR3 length equals 18 residues. Germline-derived CDR1 and CDR2 are SGHRS and YFSETQ. In DNA form, the CDR3 reads TGCGCCAGCAGCCTGACTAGCGGGGGCACCACGCGGACCGGGGAGCTGTTTTTT. This encodes CASSLTSGGTTRTGELFF.

V and J are TRBV25-1 and TRBJ1-2, with 9 bases fitting TRBD1. V gave up 4 bases and J gave up 5 bases; unmatched junction bases: 8. CDR1 MGHDK and CDR2 SYGVNS come from the germline V gene. The length of the CDR3 is 15 residues. Here the CDR3 DNA reads TGTGCCAGCAGTGCAACAACAGGGGGCTTTTATGGCTACACCTTC. It is translated as CASSATTGGFYGYTF.

The genes are TRBV18 and TRBJ1-1, with TRBD1 matching 11 bases. Germline CDR1 KGHSH, CDR2 LQKENI. Losses at the gene ends were 3 bases for V and 2 bases for J; bases not matched to a gene: 11. The CDR3 loop spans 18 amino acids. CDR3 sequence (DNA): TGTGCCAGCTCACCGTCGCCCGGGACAGGGGGAGGCAACACTGAAGCTTTCTTT. This sequence encodes CASSPSPGTGGGNTEAFF. Looking up the rest from reference TRBV18 and TRBJ1-1 gives the full variable domain: NAGVMQNPRHLVRRRGQEARLRCSPMKGHSHVYWYRQLPEEGLKFMVYLQKENIIDESGMPKERFSAEFPKEGPSILRIQQVVRGDSAAYFCASSPSPGTGGGNTEAFFGQGTRLTVV.

This clone was seen a single time. The rearrangement links TRBV4-1 to TRBJ2-3, with D perhaps TRBD1 (5 bases). Trimming pared 3 bases from V and 2 bases from J, leaving 9 bases between. Germline lookup yields CDR1 MGHRA and CDR2 YSYEKL. This CDR3 is 14 amino acids long. CDR3 in amino acids: CASSQTVPTDTQYF. The CDR3 DNA sequence: TGCGCCAGCAGCCAGACAGTCCCCACAGATACGCAGTATTTT.

The chain uses TRBV5-4 and TRBJ2-1; TRBD1 aligns across 9 bases. With 3 bases clipped from V and 6 bases from J, the junction kept 4 bases outside the gene matches. The germline gives CDR1 SGHNT, CDR2 YYREEE (reference sequence). CDR3 length: 14 residues. Written as DNA, the CDR3 is TGTGCCAGCAGCTGGGGACAGGGCGGCAATGAGCAGTTCTTC. Protein sequence: CASSWGQGGNEQFF.

A few counts support this clone. CDR3 loop: CASRGGGEAFF. The CDR3 DNA sequence: TGTGCCAGCAGGGGCGGGGGCGAAGCTTTCTTT. The J gene is TRBJ1-1, the V gene TRBV25-1; perhaps TRBD1 as D (6 bases). The V end lost 6 bases, the J end lost 8 bases, and 10 bases lay between the germline ends. The CDR3 consists of 11 residues. Germline lookup yields CDR1 MGHDK and CDR2 SYGVNS.

The genes are TRBV27 and TRBJ2-7; 14 bases match TRBD2. J was trimmed by 5 bases and V by 3 bases; bases with no gene match: 9. CDR3 size: 17 residues. Germline assignment: CDR1 MNHEY and CDR2 SMNVEV (reference sequence). CDR3 DNA sequence: TGTGCCAGCAGTTTCCGTCGACTAGCGGGAGGGCCTGACGAGCAGTACTTC. Its protein is CASSFRRLAGGPDEQYF.

CDR3 coding DNA: TGTGCCAGCAGCTTGGGGACTAGCGGGAGCTCCTACAATGAGCAGTTCTTC. Translating gives CASSLGTSGSSYNEQFF. The rearrangement joins TRBV5-4 to TRBJ2-1; 13 bases agree with TRBD2. This CDR3 has 17 residues. Germline V gene data show CDR1 as SGHNT and CDR2 as YYREEE (reference sequence). V gave up 0 bases and J gave up 0 bases; unmatched junction bases: 0. Using reference TRBV5-4 and TRBJ2-1 for the parts outside the CDR3, the full variable domain is ETGVTQSPTHLIKTRGQQVTLRCSSQSGHNTVSWYQQALGQGPQFIFQYYREEENGRGNFPPRFSGLQFPNYSSELNVNALELDDSALYLCASSLGTSGSSYNEQFFGPGTRLTVL.

This chain connects TRBV19 to TRBJ2-2, with D possibly being TRBD2 (5 bases). The CDR3 is 13 residues long. CDR1 and CDR2 from the germline V gene are LNHDA and SQIVND (reference sequence). V lost 4 bases, J lost 7 bases, and 10 bases lay in between. The CDR3, as DNA: TGTGCCAGTAGTAGAGGGTGGGTCGGGGAGCTGTTTTTT. It translates to CASSRGWVGELFF.

The V call is TRBV19, the J call TRBJ1-1; maybe TRBD1 (6 bases). V was trimmed by 5 bases and J by 1 base, leaving 17 bases between them. This CDR3 has 16 residues. Germline CDR1 reads LNHDA; CDR2 reads SQIVND (reference sequence). CDR3 sequence (DNA): TGTGCCAGTAGTCCACGGACAGCAATGGGGAACACTGAAGCTTTCTTT. It yields the protein CASSPRTAMGNTEAFF.

The chain carries TRBV6-1 and TRBJ1-5; a possible D gene is TRBD1 (6 bases). The germline CDR1 and CDR2 sequences are MNHNS and SASEGT. Trimming pared 4 bases from V and 3 bases from J, leaving 7 bases between. This CDR3 has 13 amino acids. The CDR3 loop reads CASSGTVNQPQHF. The CDR3, as DNA: TGTGCCAGCAGTGGGACAGTCAATCAGCCCCAGCATTTT.